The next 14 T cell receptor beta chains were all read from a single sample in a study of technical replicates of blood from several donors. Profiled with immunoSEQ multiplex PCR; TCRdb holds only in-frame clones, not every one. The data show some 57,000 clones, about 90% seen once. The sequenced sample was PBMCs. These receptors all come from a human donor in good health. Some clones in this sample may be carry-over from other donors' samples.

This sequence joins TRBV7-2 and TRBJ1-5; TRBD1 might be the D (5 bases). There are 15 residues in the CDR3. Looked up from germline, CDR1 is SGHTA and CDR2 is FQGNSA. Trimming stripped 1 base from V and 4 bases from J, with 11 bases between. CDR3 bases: TGTGCCAGCAGCTTAGTTTCAGGGTATAATCAGCCCCAGCATTTT. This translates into CASSLVSGYNQPQHF.

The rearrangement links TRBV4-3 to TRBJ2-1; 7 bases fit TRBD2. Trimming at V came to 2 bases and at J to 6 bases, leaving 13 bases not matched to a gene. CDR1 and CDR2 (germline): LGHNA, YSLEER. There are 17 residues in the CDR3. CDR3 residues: CASSQRAGYFSVNEQFF. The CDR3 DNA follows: TGCGCCAGCAGCCAAAGAGCGGGGTACTTCTCGGTCAATGAGCAGTTCTTC.

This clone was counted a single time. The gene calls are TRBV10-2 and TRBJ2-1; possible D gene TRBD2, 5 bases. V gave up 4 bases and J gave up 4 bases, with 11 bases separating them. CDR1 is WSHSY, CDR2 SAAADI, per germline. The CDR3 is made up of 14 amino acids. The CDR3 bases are TGCGCCAGCAGTGTAGCGATAGGGTACAATGAGCAGTTCTTC. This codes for CASSVAIGYNEQFF.

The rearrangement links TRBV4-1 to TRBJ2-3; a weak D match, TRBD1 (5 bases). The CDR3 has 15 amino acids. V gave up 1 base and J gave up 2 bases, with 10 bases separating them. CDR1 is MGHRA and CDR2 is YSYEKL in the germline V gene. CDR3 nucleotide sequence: TGCGCCAGCAGCCAAGGAGGCAGGGACACAGATACGCAGTATTTT. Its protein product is CASSQGGRDTDTQYF.

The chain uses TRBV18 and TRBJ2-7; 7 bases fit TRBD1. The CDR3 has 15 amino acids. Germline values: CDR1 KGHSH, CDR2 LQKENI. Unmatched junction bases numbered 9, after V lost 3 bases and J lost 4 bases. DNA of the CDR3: TGTGCCAGCTCACCTCCCGGGACAGAGTTATACGAGCAGTACTTC. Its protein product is CASSPPGTELYEQYF. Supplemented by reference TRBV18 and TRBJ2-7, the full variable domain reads NAGVMQNPRHLVRRRGQEARLRCSPMKGHSHVYWYRQLPEEGLKFMVYLQKENIIDESGMPKERFSAEFPKEGPSILRIQQVVRGDSAAYFCASSPPGTELYEQYFGPGTRLTVT.

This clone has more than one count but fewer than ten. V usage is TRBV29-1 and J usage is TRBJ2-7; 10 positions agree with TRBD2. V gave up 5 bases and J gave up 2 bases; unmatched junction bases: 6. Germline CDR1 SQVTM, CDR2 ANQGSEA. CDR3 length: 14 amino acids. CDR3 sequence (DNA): TGCAGCGTTTCCGGGACTAGCGACACCTACGAGCAGTACTTC. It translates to CSVSGTSDTYEQYF.

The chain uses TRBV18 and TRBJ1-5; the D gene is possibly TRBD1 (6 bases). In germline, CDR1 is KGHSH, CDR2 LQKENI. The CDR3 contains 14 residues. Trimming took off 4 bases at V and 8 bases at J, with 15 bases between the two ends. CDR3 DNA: TGTGCCAGCTCACGACCCGACAGGTTTGAGCCCCAGCATTTT. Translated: CASSRPDRFEPQHF.

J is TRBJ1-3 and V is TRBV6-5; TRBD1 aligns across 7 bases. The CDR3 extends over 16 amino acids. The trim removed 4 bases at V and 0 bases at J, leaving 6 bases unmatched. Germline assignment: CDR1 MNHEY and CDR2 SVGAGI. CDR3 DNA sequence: TGTGCCAGCAGTTCCGGGGACAGATCCTCTGGAAACACCATATATTTT. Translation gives CASSSGDRSSGNTIYF.

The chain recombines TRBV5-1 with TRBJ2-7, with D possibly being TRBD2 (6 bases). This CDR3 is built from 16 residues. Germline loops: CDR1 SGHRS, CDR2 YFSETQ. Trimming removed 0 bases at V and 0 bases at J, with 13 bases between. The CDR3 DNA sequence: TGCGCCAGCAGCTTGGTTGCTAGCGCCCCCTCCTACGAGCAGTACTTC. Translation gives CASSLVASAPSYEQYF.

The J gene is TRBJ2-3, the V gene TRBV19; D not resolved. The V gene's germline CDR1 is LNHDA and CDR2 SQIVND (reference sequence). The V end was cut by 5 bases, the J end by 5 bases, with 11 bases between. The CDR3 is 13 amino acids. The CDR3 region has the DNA TGTGCCAGTAGTGAGGTGGGTCGAGATACGCAGTATTTT. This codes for CASSEVGRDTQYF.

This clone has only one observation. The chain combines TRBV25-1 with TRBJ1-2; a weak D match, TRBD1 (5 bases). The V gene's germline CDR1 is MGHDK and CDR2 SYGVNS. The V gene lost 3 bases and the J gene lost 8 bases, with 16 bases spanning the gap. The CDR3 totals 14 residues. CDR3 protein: CASSDNFGGKGYTF. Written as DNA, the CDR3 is TGTGCCAGCAGTGATAATTTCGGGGGTAAGGGCTACACCTTC.

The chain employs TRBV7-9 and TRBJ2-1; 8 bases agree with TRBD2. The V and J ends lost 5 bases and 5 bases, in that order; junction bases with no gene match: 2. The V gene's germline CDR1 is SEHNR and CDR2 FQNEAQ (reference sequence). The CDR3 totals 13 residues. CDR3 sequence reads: CASSGTRDNEQFF. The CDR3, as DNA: TGTGCCAGCAGCGGGACTAGAGACAATGAGCAGTTCTTC.

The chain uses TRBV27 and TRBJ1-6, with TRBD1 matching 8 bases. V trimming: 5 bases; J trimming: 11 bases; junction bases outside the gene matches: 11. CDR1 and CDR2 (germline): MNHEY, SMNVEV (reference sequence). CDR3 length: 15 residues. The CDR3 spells CASSPFRDRLPPLHF. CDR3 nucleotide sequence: TGTGCCAGCAGTCCTTTCCGGGACAGGCTTCCACCCCTCCACTTT.

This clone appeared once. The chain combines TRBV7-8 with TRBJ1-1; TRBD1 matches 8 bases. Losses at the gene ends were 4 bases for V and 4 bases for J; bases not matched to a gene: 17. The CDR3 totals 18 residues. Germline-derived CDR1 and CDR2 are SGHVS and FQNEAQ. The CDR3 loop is CASSSKGTGAFVGTEAFF. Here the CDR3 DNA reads TGTGCCAGCAGCTCGAAGGGGACAGGCGCCTTTGTGGGCACTGAAGCTTTCTTT.